The present T cell receptor beta chain was sequenced within a study of regulatory T cells in long-lasting Graves disease. Germline V lookup: CDR1 MDHEN, CDR2 SYDVKM. The J segment lost 0 bases and the V segment lost 6 bases, leaving 17 bases of the junction unmatched. This CDR3 comprises 19 residues. Regarding time point: persistent/refractory GD, antithyroid drugs over 5 years with positive TRAb. Construction of the TCR library relied on RNA isolated from PBMCs. Arm-PCR with iRepertoire HTBI primers amplified the CDR3 regions for these TCR beta libraries. From the multiplex PCR reads, TCRdb called clonotypes with MiXCR, one entry per CDR3 protein. The table lists about 430,000 distinct CDR3 sequences, 21% of them singletons. There are many counts of this clonotype.

This receptor was identified in a female donor with Graves disease. Sequencing was performed on peripheral blood mononuclear cells (PBMCs), taken when the disease was refractory, from a patient treated with antithyroid drugs. V is TRBV28 and J is TRBJ2-7; 10 positions agree with TRBD1. CDR3 in amino acids: CASSTLGGTGEWSSYEQYF. CDR3 nucleotide sequence: TGTGCCAGCAGCACCCTGGGGGGGACAGGGGAGTGGAGCTCCTACGAGCAGTACTTC.